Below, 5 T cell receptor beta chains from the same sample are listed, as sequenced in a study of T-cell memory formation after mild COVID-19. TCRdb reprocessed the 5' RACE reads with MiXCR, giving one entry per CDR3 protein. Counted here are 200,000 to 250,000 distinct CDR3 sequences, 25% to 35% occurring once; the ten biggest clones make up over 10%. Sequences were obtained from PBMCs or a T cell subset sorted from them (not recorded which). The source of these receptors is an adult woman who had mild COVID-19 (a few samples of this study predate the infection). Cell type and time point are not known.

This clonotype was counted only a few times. The CDR3 DNA reads as TGTGCCACCAGTGACGGGGACAGCTCTGGAAACACCATATATTTT. Amino acids: CATSDGDSSGNTIYF. This chain links TRBV24-1 with TRBJ1-3, with TRBD1 matching over 7 bases. The CDR3 sequence is 15 residues long. J lost 0 bases, V lost 4 bases, and 2 bases had no gene match. Germline-derived CDR1 and CDR2 are KGHDR and SFDVKD.

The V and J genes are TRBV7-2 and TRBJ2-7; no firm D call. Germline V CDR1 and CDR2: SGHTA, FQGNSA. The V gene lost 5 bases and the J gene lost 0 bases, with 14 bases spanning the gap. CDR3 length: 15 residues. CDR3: CASSPVRALSYEQYF. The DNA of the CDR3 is TGTGCCAGCAGCCCAGTTAGGGCCCTCTCCTACGAGCAGTACTTC.

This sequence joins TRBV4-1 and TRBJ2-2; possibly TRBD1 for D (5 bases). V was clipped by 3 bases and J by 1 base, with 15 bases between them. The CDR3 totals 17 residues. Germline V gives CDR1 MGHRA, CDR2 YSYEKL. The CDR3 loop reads CASSHYQRTRNTGELFF. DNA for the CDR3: TGCGCCAGCAGCCACTACCAAAGGACAAGGAACACCGGGGAGCTGTTTTTT.

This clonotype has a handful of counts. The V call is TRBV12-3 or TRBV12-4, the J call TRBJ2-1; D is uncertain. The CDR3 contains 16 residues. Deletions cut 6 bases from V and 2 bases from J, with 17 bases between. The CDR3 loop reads CASRTQSSNPYNEQFF. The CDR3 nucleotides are TGTGCCAGCAGGACACAATCTAGTAACCCCTACAATGAGCAGTTCTTC.

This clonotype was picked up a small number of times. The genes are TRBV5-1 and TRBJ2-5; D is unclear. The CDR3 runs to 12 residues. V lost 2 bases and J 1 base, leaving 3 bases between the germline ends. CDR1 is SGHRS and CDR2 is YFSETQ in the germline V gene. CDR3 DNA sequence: TGCGCCAGCAGCTTTCTCCAAGAGACCCAGTACTTC. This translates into CASSFLQETQYF.